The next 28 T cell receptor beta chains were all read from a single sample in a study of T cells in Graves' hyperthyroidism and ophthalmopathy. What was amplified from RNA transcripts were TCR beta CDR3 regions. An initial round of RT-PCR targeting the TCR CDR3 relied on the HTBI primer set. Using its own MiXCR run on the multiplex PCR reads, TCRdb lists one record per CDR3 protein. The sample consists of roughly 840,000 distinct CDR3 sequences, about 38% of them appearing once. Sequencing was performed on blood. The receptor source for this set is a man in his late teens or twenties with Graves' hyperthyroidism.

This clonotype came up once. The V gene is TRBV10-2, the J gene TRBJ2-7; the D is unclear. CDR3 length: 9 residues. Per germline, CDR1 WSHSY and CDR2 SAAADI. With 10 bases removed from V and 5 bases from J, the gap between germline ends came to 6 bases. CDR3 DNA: TGCGCCACTTCAGACGAGCAGTACTTC. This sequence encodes CATSDEQYF.

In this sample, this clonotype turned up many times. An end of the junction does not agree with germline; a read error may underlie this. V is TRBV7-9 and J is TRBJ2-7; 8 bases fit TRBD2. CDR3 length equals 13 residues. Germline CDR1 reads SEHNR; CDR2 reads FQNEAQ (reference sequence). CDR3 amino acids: CASSLTSGYEQYF. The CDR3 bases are TGCGCCAGCAGCCTTACTAGCGGCTACGAGCAGTACTTC. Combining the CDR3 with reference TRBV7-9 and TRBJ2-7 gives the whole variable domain DTGVSQNPRHKITKRGQNVTFRCDPISEHNRLYWYRQTLGQGPEFLTYFQNEAQLEKSRLLSDRFSAERPKGSFSTLEIQRTEQGDSAMYLCASSLTSGYEQYFGPGTRLTVT.

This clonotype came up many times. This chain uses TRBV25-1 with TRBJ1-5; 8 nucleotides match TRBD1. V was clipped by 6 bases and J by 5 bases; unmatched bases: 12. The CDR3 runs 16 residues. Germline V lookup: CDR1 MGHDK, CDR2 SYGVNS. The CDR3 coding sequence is TGTGCCAGCAGATGGGACAGGAAAACCGGTGATCAGCCCCAGCATTTT. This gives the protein CASRWDRKTGDQPQHF.

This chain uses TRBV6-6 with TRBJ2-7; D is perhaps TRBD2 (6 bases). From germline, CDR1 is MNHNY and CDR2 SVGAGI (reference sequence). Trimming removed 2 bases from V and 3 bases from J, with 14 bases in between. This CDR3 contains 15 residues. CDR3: CASSYVGGGNYEQYF. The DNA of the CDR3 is TGTGCCAGCAGTTACGTCGGTGGGGGGAACTACGAGCAGTACTTC.

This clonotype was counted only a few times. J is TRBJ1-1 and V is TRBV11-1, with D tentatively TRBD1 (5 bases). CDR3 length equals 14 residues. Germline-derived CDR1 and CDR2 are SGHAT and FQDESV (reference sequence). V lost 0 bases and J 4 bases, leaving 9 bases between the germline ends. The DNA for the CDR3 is TGTGCCAGCAGCTTAGCCAGGGCAGGCACTGAAGCTTTCTTT. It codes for CASSLARAGTEAFF.

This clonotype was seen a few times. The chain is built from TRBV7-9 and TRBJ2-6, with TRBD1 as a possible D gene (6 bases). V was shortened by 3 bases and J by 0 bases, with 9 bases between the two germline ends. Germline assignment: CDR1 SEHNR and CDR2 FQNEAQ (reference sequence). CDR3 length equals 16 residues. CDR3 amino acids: CASSFGTTSGANVLTF. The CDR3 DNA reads TGTGCCAGCAGCTTTGGGACAACCTCTGGGGCCAACGTCCTGACTTTC.

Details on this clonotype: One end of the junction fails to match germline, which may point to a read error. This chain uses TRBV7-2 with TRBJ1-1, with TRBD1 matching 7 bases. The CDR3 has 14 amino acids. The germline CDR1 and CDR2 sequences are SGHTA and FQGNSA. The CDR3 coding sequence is TGCGCCAGCAGCGCCCGACAGGGATCCACTGAAGCTTTCTTT. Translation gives CASSARQGSTEAFF.

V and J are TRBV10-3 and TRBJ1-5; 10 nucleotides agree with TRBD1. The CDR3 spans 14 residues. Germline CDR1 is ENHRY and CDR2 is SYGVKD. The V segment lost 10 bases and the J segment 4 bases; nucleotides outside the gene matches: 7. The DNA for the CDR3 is TGTGCCACCGGGACAGGGGCTTCGAATCAGCCCCAGCATTTT. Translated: CATGTGASNQPQHF.

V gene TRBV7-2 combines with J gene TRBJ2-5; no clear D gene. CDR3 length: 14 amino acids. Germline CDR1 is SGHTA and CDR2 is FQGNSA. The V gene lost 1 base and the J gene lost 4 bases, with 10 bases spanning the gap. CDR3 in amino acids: CASSLEHRVETQYF. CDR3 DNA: TGTGCCAGCAGCTTAGAGCATCGGGTAGAGACCCAGTACTTC.

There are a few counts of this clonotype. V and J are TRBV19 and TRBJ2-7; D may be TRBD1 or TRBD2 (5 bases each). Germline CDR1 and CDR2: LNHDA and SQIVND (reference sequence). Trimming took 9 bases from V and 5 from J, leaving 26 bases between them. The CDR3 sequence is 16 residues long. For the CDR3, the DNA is TGTGCCAGACCAGGGAGCCTCTCCCTGTCGGGGAACGAGCAGTACTTC. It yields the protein CARPGSLSLSGNEQYF.

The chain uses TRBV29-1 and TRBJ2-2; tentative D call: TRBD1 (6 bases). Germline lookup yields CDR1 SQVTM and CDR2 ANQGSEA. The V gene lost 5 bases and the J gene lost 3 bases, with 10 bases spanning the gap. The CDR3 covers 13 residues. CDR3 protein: CSVRQADTGELFF. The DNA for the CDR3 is TGCAGCGTTCGACAGGCCGACACCGGGGAGCTGTTTTTT.

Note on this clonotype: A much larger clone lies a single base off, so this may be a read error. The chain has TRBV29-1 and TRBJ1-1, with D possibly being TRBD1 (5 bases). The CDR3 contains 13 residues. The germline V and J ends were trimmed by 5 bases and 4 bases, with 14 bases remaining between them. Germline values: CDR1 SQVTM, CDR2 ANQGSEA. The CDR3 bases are TGCAGCGTTTTACAGGATTCTAGCACTGAAGCTTTCTTT. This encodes CSVLQDSSTEAFF. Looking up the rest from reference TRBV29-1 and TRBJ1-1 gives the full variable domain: SAVISQKPSRDICQRGTSLTIQCQVDSQVTMMFWYRQQPGQSLTLIATANQGSEATYESGFVIDKFPISRPNLTFSTLTVSNMSPEDSSIYLCSVLQDSSTEAFFGQGTRLTVV.

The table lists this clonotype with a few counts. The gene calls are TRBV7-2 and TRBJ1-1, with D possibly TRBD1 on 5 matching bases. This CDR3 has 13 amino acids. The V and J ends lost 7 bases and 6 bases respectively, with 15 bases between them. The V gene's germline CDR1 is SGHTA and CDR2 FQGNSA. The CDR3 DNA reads TGTGCCAGCACCGGGGGGGGGAGGGCTGAAGCTTTCTTT. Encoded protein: CASTGGGRAEAFF.

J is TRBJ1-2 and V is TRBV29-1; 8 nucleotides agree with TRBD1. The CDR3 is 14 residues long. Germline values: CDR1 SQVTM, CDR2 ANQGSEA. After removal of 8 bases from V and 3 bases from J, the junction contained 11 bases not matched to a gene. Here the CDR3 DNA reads TGCAGCCAATCTGATCAGGGGGCTCACTATGGCTACACCTTC. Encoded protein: CSQSDQGAHYGYTF.

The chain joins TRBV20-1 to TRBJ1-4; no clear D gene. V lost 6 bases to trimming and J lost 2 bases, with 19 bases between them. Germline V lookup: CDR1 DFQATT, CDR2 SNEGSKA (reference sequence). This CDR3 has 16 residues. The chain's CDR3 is CSANRWERGTNEKLFF. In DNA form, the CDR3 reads TGCAGTGCCAATAGATGGGAACGAGGGACTAATGAAAAACTGTTTTTT.

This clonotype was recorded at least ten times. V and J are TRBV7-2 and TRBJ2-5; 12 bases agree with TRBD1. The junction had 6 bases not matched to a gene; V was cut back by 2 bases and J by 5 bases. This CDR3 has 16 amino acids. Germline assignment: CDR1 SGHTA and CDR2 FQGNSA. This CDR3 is CASSLPWGQGAETQYF. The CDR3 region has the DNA TGTGCCAGCAGCTTACCCTGGGGACAGGGGGCTGAGACCCAGTACTTC.

CDR3 amino acids: CASSVGLQEETQYF. The CDR3 bases are TGTGCCAGCAGCGTGGGACTGCAAGAAGAGACCCAGTACTTC. V is TRBV7-9 and J is TRBJ2-5; a possible D gene is TRBD2 (6 bases). V lost 5 bases to trimming and J lost 3 bases, with 13 bases between them. The germline V gene has CDR1 SEHNR and CDR2 FQNEAQ (reference sequence). The length of the CDR3 is 14 residues.

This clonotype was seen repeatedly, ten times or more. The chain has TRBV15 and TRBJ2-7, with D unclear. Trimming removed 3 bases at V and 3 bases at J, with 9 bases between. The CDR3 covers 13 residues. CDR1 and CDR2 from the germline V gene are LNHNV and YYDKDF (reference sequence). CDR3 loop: CATSSLGHYEQYF. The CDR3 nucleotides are TGTGCCACCAGCAGCCTAGGTCACTACGAGCAGTACTTC.

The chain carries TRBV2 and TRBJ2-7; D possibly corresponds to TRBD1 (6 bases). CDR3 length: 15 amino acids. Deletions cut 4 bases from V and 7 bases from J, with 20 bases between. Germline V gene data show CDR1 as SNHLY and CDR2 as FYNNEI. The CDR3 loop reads CASSAGQGWVGEQYF. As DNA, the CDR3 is TGTGCCAGCAGTGCTGGGCAGGGGTGGGTCGGGGAGCAGTACTTC.

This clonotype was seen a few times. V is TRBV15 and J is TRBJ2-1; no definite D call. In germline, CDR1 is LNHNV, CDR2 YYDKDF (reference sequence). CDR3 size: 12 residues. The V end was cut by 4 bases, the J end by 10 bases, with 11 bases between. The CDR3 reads CATSTLKGEQFF. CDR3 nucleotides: TGTGCCACCAGCACCTTAAAAGGGGAGCAGTTCTTC. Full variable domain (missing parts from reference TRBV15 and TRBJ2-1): DAMVIQNPRYQVTQFGKPVTLSCSQTLNHNVMYWYQQKSSQAPKLLFHYYDKDFNNEADTPDNFQSRRPNTSFCFLDIRSPGLGDTAMYLCATSTLKGEQFFGPGTRLTVL.

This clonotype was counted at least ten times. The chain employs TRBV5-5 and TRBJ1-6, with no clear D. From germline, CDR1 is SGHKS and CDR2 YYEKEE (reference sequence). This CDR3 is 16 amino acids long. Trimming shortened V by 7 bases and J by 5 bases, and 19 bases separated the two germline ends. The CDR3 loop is CASGVPGLLNNSPLHF. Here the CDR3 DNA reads TGTGCCAGCGGAGTCCCGGGCCTACTTAATAATTCACCCCTCCACTTT.

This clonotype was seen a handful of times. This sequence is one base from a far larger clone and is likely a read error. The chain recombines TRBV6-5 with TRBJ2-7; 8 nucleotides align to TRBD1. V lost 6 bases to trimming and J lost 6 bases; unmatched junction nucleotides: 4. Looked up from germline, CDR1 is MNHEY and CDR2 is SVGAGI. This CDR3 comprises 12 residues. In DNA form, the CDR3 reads TGTGCCAGCAGGTCCACAGGGGGCGAGCAGTACTTC. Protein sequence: CASRSTGGEQYF.

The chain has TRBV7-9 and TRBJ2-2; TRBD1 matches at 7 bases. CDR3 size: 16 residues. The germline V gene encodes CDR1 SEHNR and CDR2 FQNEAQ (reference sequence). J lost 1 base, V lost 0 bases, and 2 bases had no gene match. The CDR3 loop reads CASSLARTGNTGELFF. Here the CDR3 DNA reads TGTGCCAGCAGCTTAGCGAGGACAGGGAACACCGGGGAGCTGTTTTTT.

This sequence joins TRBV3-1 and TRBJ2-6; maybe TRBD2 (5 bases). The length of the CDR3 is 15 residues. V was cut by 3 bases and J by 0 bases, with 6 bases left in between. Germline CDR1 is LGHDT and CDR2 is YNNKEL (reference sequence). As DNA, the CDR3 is TGTGCCAGCAGCCACCGGGGCTCTGGGGCCAACGTCCTGACTTTC. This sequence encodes CASSHRGSGANVLTF.

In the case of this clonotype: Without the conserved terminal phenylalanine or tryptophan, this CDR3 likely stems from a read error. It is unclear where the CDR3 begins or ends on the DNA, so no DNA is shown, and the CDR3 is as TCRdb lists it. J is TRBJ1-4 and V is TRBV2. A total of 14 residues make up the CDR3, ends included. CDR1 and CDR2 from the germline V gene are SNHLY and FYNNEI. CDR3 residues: CASTGGAGSRLTVL.

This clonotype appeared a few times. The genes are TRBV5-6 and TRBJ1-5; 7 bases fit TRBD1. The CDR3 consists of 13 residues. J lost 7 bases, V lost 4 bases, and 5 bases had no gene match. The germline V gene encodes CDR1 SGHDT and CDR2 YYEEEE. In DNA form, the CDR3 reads TGTGCCAGCAGCCAACGACAGGGCCAGCCCCAGCATTTT. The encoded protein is CASSQRQGQPQHF. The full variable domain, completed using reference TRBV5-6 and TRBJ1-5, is DAGVTQSPTHLIKTRGQQVTLRCSPKSGHDTVSWYQQALGQGPQFIFQYYEEEERQRGNFPDRFSGHQFPNYSSELNVNALLLGDSALYLCASSQRQGQPQHFGDGTRLSIL.

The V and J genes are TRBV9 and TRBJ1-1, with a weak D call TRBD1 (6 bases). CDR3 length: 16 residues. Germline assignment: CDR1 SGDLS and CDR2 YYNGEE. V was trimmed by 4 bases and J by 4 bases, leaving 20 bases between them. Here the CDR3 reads CASSQPGGRGSTEAFF. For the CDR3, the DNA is TGTGCCAGCAGCCAACCGGGGGGGCGAGGGAGCACTGAAGCTTTCTTT.

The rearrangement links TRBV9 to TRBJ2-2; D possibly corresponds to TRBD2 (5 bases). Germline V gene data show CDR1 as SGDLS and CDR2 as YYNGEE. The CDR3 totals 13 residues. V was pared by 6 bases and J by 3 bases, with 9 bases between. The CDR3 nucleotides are TGTGCCAGCATGCGGGCGTACACCGGGGAGCTGTTTTTT. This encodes CASMRAYTGELFF.